This entry features one TCR beta chain sequence. The sample belongs to a study of PD-1 blockade in classical Hodgkin lymphoma. Here immunoSEQ multiplex PCR was the method, and the copy in TCRdb shows in-frame clones only, minus some. Of 90,000 to 140,000 clones listed, 89% were seen once; the top ten hold under 20%. The length of the CDR3 is 17 residues. V was clipped by 1 base and J by 0 bases, with 14 bases between them. Germline-derived CDR1 and CDR2 are SEHNR and FQNEAQ (reference sequence). Time point defined: cycle 4 day 1 (C4D1), after less than 7 weeks of nivolumab. Each patient relapsed following autologous stem cell transplantation, and prior brentuximab vedotin exposure differed.

This specimen was peripheral blood mononuclear cells (PBMCs), taken before the fourth cycle of nivolumab. J is TRBJ2-3 and V is TRBV7-9; D unclear. The TCR originated in a human donor with classical Hodgkin lymphoma. In DNA form, the CDR3 reads TGTGCCAGCAGCTTAGATTCTAGAGCTCTTAGCACAGATACGCAGTATTTT. Translation gives CASSLDSRALSTDTQYF.